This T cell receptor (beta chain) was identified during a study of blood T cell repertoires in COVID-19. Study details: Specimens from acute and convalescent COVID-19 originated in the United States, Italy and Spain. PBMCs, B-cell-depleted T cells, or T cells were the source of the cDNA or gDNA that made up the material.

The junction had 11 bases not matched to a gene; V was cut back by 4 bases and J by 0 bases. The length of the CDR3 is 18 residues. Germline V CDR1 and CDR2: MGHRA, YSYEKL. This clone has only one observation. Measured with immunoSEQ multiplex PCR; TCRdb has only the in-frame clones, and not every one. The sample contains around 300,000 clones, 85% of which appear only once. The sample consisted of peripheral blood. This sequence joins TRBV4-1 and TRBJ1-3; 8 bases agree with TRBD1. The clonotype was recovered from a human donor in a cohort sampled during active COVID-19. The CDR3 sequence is CASSPGQVVGFSGNTIYF. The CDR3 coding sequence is TGCGCCAGCAGCCCGGGACAGGTTGTGGGATTCTCTGGAAACACCATATATTTT.